This T cell receptor (beta chain) was captured by sequencing in a study of blood T cell repertoires in COVID-19. Turning to the study itself: Acute and convalescent COVID-19 samples came from the United States, Italy and Spain. PBMCs, B-cell-depleted T cells, or T cells were the source of the cDNA or gDNA that made up the material.

The V gene lost 1 base and the J gene lost 4 bases, with 7 bases spanning the gap. CDR1 and CDR2 (germline): SEHNR, FQNEAQ (reference sequence). The CDR3 has 13 amino acids. In the source study's methods: Using reference gene primer amplification, nucleated cell counts were estimated. Method: immunoSEQ multiplex PCR; TCRdb's copy keeps in-frame clones and lacks some. For V, J and clone size, that table is used; D and trimming come from the DNA. The table records about 120,000 clones, 65% to 80% of them present only once. This chain connects TRBV7-9 to TRBJ1-1; D is unresolved. The TCR comes from a man between 65 and 85 years old with acute or convalescent COVID-19. The specimen was peripheral blood. The CDR3 bases are TGTGCCAGCAGCTTAGACAGCGGCACTGAAGCTTTCTTT. Translated, it gives CASSLDSGTEAFF. Using reference TRBV7-9 and TRBJ1-1 for the parts outside the CDR3, the full variable domain is DTGVSQNPRHKITKRGQNVTFRCDPISEHNRLYWYRQTLGQGPEFLTYFQNEAQLEKSRLLSDRFSAERPKGSFSTLEIQRTEQGDSAMYLCASSLDSGTEAFFGQGTRLTVV.